These T cell receptor beta chains were read from a single sample in a study of beta chain features in type 1 diabetes. Clones were sequenced by immunoSEQ multiplex PCR, and TCRdb holds only the in-frame ones, with some missing. This table holds 300,000 to 400,000 clones, approximately 9.9% found once. The specimen sequenced was central memory CD4+ T cells from blood. The receptor source for this set is a man aged 25 to 45 with type 1 diabetes. CDR3s include the opening cysteine and the closing phenylalanine or tryptophan. The D gene is left open where the match is weak. Clone size is shown for a subset of rows, as once, few, many or a class of expanded clone.

v_call	clone_size	j_call	d_call	cdr3_aa	cdr3_nt
TRBV7-9	few	TRBJ2-1	TRBD1	CASSPSGTGDNEQQFF	TGTGCCAGCAGCCCCTCGGGGACAGGAGACAATGAACAGCAGTTCTTC
TRBV7-8	NA	TRBJ1-1	NA	CASSSEGRAFF	TGTGCCAGCAGCTCAGAGGGGAGGGCTTTCTTT
TRBV19	NA	TRBJ2-5	NA	CASSDPMGRTQETQYF	TGTGCCAGTAGTGACCCCATGGGACGGACCCAAGAGACCCAGTACTTC
TRBV4-3	NA	TRBJ1-6	NA	CASSQDWTASESSYNSPLHF	TGCGCCAGCAGCCAAGATTGGACAGCCAGCGAGAGCTCCTATAATTCACCCCTCCACTTT
TRBV6-5	NA	TRBJ2-1	NA	CATGRQGGNEQFF	TGTGCCACGGGACGGCAGGGAGGCAATGAGCAGTTCTTC
TRBV14	few	TRBJ2-4	NA	CASSQIGQTKNIQYF	TGTGCCAGCAGCCAGATCGGACAGACTAAAAACATTCAGTACTTC
TRBV6-1	few	TRBJ2-5	NA	CASRGSRDETQYF	TGTGCCAGCAGGGGTTCCAGGGACGAGACCCAGTACTTC
TRBV5-1	NA	TRBJ1-2	TRBD1	CASSLGIQGADNYGYTF	TGCGCCAGCAGCTTGGGGATACAGGGGGCGGATAACTATGGCTACACCTTC
TRBV29-1	few	TRBJ2-7	TRBD1	CSVLTGGAYEQYF	TGCAGCGTTTTGACAGGGGGCGCCTACGAGCAGTACTTC
TRBV10-2	NA	TRBJ1-5	NA	CASSAPLQPQHF	TGCGCCAGCAGTGCTCCATTGCAGCCCCAGCATTTT
TRBV7-9	NA	TRBJ1-5	NA	CASSLSNSNQPQHF	TGTGCCAGCAGCTTAAGTAATAGCAATCAGCCCCAGCATTTT
TRBV7-2	NA	TRBJ2-6	NA	CASSLGPGSPGANVLTF	TGTGCCAGCAGCTTAGGCCCAGGCTCCCCTGGGGCCAACGTCCTGACTTTC
TRBV4-1	NA	TRBJ2-1	NA	CASSFQGDNEQFF	TGCGCCAGCAGCTTCCAGGGAGACAATGAGCAGTTCTTC
TRBV10-3	NA	TRBJ1-2	NA	CAISEGVGYGYTF	TGTGCCATCAGTGAGGGGGTTGGGTATGGCTACACCTTC
TRBV5-6	NA	TRBJ2-7	NA	CASSLVGGYEQYF	TGTGCCAGCAGCTTGGTGGGGGGATACGAGCAGTACTTC
TRBV15	NA	TRBJ2-3	NA	CATSRVRQGLSFTDTQYF	TGTGCCACCAGCAGAGTAAGGCAGGGACTGTCTTTCACAGATACGCAGTATTTT
TRBV7-2	few	TRBJ2-6	TRBD1	CASSPDRGGSSGANVLTF	TGTGCCAGCAGCCCGGACAGGGGGGGAAGCTCTGGGGCCAACGTCCTGACTTTC
TRBV6-1	few	TRBJ2-7	TRBD1	CASSDYRGSYEQYF	TGTGCCAGCAGTGATTACAGGGGTTCCTACGAGCAGTACTTC
TRBV5-1	few	TRBJ1-6	TRBD1	CASSYRGLVGSPLHF	TGCGCCAGCAGCTACAGGGGCCTCGTTGGTTCACCCCTCCACTTT
TRBV4-3	NA	TRBJ2-3	NA	CASSQGGAGMTDTQYF	TGCGCCAGCAGCCAAGGGGGGGCTGGAATGACAGATACGCAGTATTTT
TRBV7-8	NA	TRBJ1-2	NA	CASSLVGRSNYGYTF	TGTGCCAGCAGCTTAGTTGGCAGATCTAACTATGGCTACACCTTC
TRBV4-1	few	TRBJ2-3	TRBD2	CASSQDGGGAPDTQYF	TGCGCCAGCAGCCAAGATGGCGGGGGGGCCCCAGATACGCAGTATTTT
TRBV5-6	NA	TRBJ1-1	NA	CASSGGQSYTEAFF	TGTGCCAGCAGCGGAGGACAGTCCTACACTGAAGCTTTCTTT
TRBV6-6	NA	TRBJ2-5	NA	CASSPGLIETQYF	TGTGCCAGCAGTCCCGGACTCATTGAGACCCAGTACTTC
TRBV7-2	NA	TRBJ2-3	TRBD2	CASSSGLLADTDTQYF	TGTGCCAGCAGCTCAGGACTTCTAGCGGACACAGATACGCAGTATTTT
TRBV29-1	few	TRBJ2-5	TRBD1	CSVGGEGADETQYF	TGCAGCGTTGGGGGCGAGGGGGCAGACGAGACCCAGTACTTC
TRBV12-2	few	TRBJ2-1	NA	CASRFDNRGRNEQFF	TGTGCAAGTCGCTTCGATAATAGAGGCCGAAATGAGCAGTTCTTC
TRBV29-1	NA	TRBJ1-1	NA	CCVERRMEGSEAFF	TGCTGCGTTGAACGGAGGATGGAGGGCTCCGAAGCTTTCTTT
TRBV9	many	TRBJ2-4	NA	CASSVAGTTKNIQYF	TGTGCCAGCAGCGTAGCTGGGACAACCAAAAACATTCAGTACTTC
TRBV4-3	NA	TRBJ2-5	NA	CASSQDSGAGTQYF	TGCGCCAGCAGCCAAGACAGTGGGGCCGGGACCCAGTACTTC
TRBV7-2	many	TRBJ2-1	NA	CASSLARDNEQFF	TGTGCCAGCAGCTTAGCGCGGGACAATGAGCAGTTCTTC
TRBV7-2	NA	TRBJ2-3	TRBD1	CASSLVASPTGGRRDTQYF	TGTGCCAGCAGCTTAGTGGCGTCCCCAACAGGGGGCAGGAGAGATACGCAGTATTTT
TRBV11-2	NA	TRBJ2-1	NA	CASSRQPDSPNEQFF	TGTGCCAGCAGCCGGCAACCGGACAGTCCCAATGAGCAGTTCTTC
TRBV7-2	few	TRBJ2-5	TRBD2	CASSIQRGGQETQYF	TGTGCCAGCAGCATCCAGCGGGGGGGCCAAGAGACCCAGTACTTC
TRBV18	NA	TRBJ2-1	NA	CASSPTWDEQFF	TGTGCCAGCTCCCCAACCTGGGATGAGCAGTTCTTC
TRBV9	few	TRBJ2-1	TRBD2	CASSPTSGSRGFF	TGTGCCAGCAGCCCGACTAGCGGCTCTCGGGGGTTCTTC
TRBV30	few	TRBJ1-1	NA	CAWSVLRNTEAFF	TGTGCCTGGAGTGTACTCAGGAACACTGAAGCTTTCTTT
TRBV29-1	NA	TRBJ1-3	NA	CSVVRGEGNTIYF	TGCAGCGTTGTTAGAGGGGAGGGAAACACCATATATTTT
TRBV7-8	NA	TRBJ2-1	NA	CASSRPGPEGNEQFF	TGTGCCAGCAGTCGACCGGGTCCAGAGGGCAATGAGCAGTTCTTC
TRBV11-2	NA	TRBJ1-2	TRBD1	CASRRRQGSGYTF	TGTGCCAGCAGGAGAAGACAGGGCTCTGGCTACACCTTC
TRBV28	few	TRBJ2-7	NA	CASSFASAVTYEQYF	TGTGCCAGCAGTTTCGCTAGCGCCGTTACCTACGAGCAGTACTTC
TRBV19	NA	TRBJ2-1	TRBD1	CASSDRGENEQFF	TGTGCCAGTAGTGACAGGGGAGAGAATGAGCAGTTCTTC
TRBV11-2	NA	TRBJ2-6	NA	CASSSSFNRAGANVLTF	TGTGCCAGCAGCTCCTCCTTCAACAGGGCTGGGGCCAACGTCCTGACTTTC
TRBV5-1	NA	TRBJ1-4	NA	CASSPGTTTEKLFF	TGCGCCAGCAGCCCGGGGACAACTACTGAAAAACTGTTTTTT
TRBV7-2	NA	TRBJ2-3	TRBD1	CASSATGVGADTQYF	TGTGCCAGCAGTGCCACAGGGGTTGGCGCAGATACGCAGTATTTT
TRBV28	few	TRBJ2-7	NA	CASRPVMNHEQYF	TGTGCCAGCAGGCCCGTAATGAACCACGAGCAGTACTTC
TRBV4-3	NA	TRBJ2-1	NA	CASSPGTGTNNEQFF	TGCGCCAGCAGCCCCGGAACAGGGACTAACAATGAGCAGTTCTTC
TRBV2	many	TRBJ2-5	NA	CASSELSLMLQETQYF	TGTGCCAGCAGTGAGCTCAGTTTGATGCTTCAAGAGACCCAGTACTTC
TRBV4-3	many	TRBJ2-7	TRBD1	CASSQGTPTGSNEQYF	TGCGCCAGCAGCCAAGGGACCCCGACAGGGTCTAACGAGCAGTACTTC
TRBV6-6	few	TRBJ2-5	TRBD2	CASSYMSGGTQETQYF	TGTGCCAGCAGTTACATGAGCGGGGGGACGCAAGAGACCCAGTACTTC
TRBV5-4	NA	TRBJ2-7	TRBD2	CASSLAPRRGAGEQYF	TGTGCCAGCAGCTTGGCACCTCGGCGGGGGGCCGGCGAGCAGTACTTC
TRBV4-3	NA	TRBJ2-3	TRBD1	CASSQEDRSTARGTDTQYF	TGCGCCAGCAGCCAAGAGGACAGGTCGACGGCCAGGGGCACAGATACGCAGTATTTT
TRBV28	few	TRBJ2-3	TRBD2	CASSPWGGDTQYF	TGTGCCAGCAGCCCCTGGGGGGGAGATACGCAGTATTTT
TRBV6-5	few	TRBJ2-1	NA	CASSFEPIREQFF	TGTGCCAGCAGTTTCGAACCTATTAGAGAGCAGTTCTTC
TRBV7-9	NA	TRBJ1-1	NA	CASSPLGDTEAFF	TGTGCCAGCAGCCCCTTGGGTGACACTGAAGCTTTCTTT